The 4 T cell receptor beta chains below all came from one sample that was sequenced in a study of T cell responses to AZD1222 COVID-19 vaccine. Assay: immunoSEQ multiplex PCR; the TCRdb copy retains only in-frame clones and omits some. This sample has tens of thousands of clones, with 80% found just once. The sample was peripheral blood, taken 28 days after the second AZD1222 dose. These receptors all come from an adult who received the AZD1222 COVID-19 vaccine.

The chain has TRBV10-3 and TRBJ2-6; 7 nucleotides line up with TRBD1. The J segment lost 0 bases and the V segment lost 5 bases, leaving 16 bases of the junction unmatched. Per the germline V gene, CDR1 is ENHRY and CDR2 is SYGVKD. CDR3 length: 20 residues. CDR3 nucleotide sequence: TGTGCCATCAGTACCGGGACAGTCCACTCTTTGAACTCTGGGGCCAACGTCCTGACTTTC. Protein: CAISTGTVHSLNSGANVLTF.

The chain carries TRBV5-6 and TRBJ1-1; 10 positions match TRBD1. V shed 3 bases, J shed 1 base, and the junction held 12 bases outside the gene matches. There are 18 residues in the CDR3. Germline values: CDR1 SGHDT, CDR2 YYEEEE. The CDR3 loop reads CASSWGTGALLANTEAFF. The CDR3 nucleotides are TGTGCCAGCAGCTGGGGGACAGGGGCCCTTTTGGCGAACACTGAAGCTTTCTTT.

CDR3 in amino acids: CASRPSGPHEQYF. CDR3 nucleotides: TGTGCCAGCAGGCCGTCAGGGCCCCACGAGCAGTACTTC. The V gene is TRBV6-5, the J gene TRBJ2-7; tentatively, D is TRBD1 (5 bases). This CDR3 has 13 residues. Germline V gene sequence: CDR1 MNHEY, CDR2 SVGAGI. With 6 bases removed from V and 5 bases from J, the gap between germline ends came to 14 bases.

The chain couples TRBV3-1 (or the pseudogene TRBV3-2) to TRBJ1-6, with D possibly TRBD1 on 5 matching bases. CDR3 length: 16 residues. Germline CDR1 and CDR2: LGHDT and YNNKEL (reference sequence). Trimming shortened V by 4 bases and J by 6 bases, and 16 bases separated the two germline ends. The CDR3, as DNA: TGTGCCAGCAGCCGAGGGGACGCTGGGGGTAATTCACCCCTCCACTTT. It is translated as CASSRGDAGGNSPLHF.